Listed below are T cell receptor beta chains from one sample, sequenced in a study of cytomegalovirus exposure and HLA in healthy donors. Sequenced by immunoSEQ multiplex PCR; TCRdb stores in-frame clones only, minus some. The repertoire holds 120,000 to 150,000 clones, with over 80% as singletons. Sequenced material: PBMCs. The receptors stem from a man aged 18-30 years in good health and CMV-seropositive. CDR3s include the opening cysteine and the closing phenylalanine or tryptophan. The D gene is left open where the match is weak. A row's size may be missing; if present it is once, few, many or a size class.

d_call j_call v_call clone_size cdr3_aa cdr3_nt
. TRBJ2-1 TRBV20-1 . CSARTDSEQFF TGCAGTGCTAGGACGGACAGCGAGCAGTTCTTC
. TRBJ1-6 TRBV19 . CASRDGSSYNSPLHF TGTGCCAGTAGGGACGGGAGCTCCTATAATTCACCCCTCCACTTT
. TRBJ2-2 TRBV5-6 . CASSRLTGNTGELFF TGTGCCAGCAGCAGATTGACGGGGAACACCGGGGAGCTGTTTTTT
TRBD1 TRBJ2-7 TRBV5-4 . CASRARGQALDEQYF TGTGCCAGCAGGGCGCGGGGACAGGCATTGGACGAGCAGTACTTC
. TRBJ1-5 TRBV15 . CATSRDQAANQPQHF TGTGCCACCAGCAGAGATCAGGCAGCAAATCAGCCCCAGCATTTT
. TRBJ1-2 TRBV7-9 few CASSFGNFNYGYTF TGTGCCAGCAGCTTTGGTAACTTTAACTATGGCTACACCTTC
. TRBJ1-1 TRBV28 . CASMRGDYTEAFF TGTGCCAGCATGCGGGGGGACTACACTGAAGCTTTCTTT
. TRBJ2-1 TRBV11-3 . CASSLDGLGYNEQFF TGTGCCAGCAGCTTAGACGGACTGGGGTACAATGAGCAGTTCTTC
. TRBJ2-7 TRBV28 . CASSFGLVRNEQYF TGTGCCAGCAGTTTCGGACTGGTCAGGAACGAGCAGTACTTC
TRBD2 TRBJ2-7 TRBV19 . CASSIAASGYEQYF TGTGCCAGTAGTATAGCAGCTAGCGGGTACGAGCAGTACTTC
TRBD2 TRBJ2-3 TRBV4-2 few CASSQDQETGGDTQYF TGTGCCAGCAGCCAAGATCAGGAGACCGGGGGGGATACGCAGTATTTT
. TRBJ2-1 TRBV11-2 once CASSLAVTEVPNEQFF TGTGCCAGCAGCTTAGCGGTCACCGAAGTCCCGAATGAGCAGTTCTTC
. TRBJ1-2 TRBV29-1 . CSVAGQYDGYTF TGCAGCGTGGCCGGACAGTACGATGGCTACACCTTC
TRBD2 TRBJ2-1 TRBV7-8 . CASSPNLAGGRNEQFF TGTGCCAGCAGCCCCAATTTAGCGGGGGGGCGGAATGAGCAGTTCTTC
TRBD1 TRBJ1-1 TRBV30 . CAWSGQGAGNFGNTEAFF TGTGCCTGGAGTGGACAGGGGGCAGGAAATTTCGGGAACACTGAAGCTTTCTTT
TRBD2 TRBJ2-7 TRBV25-1 . CASSVAGGPHEQYF TGTGCCAGCAGTGTAGCGGGAGGGCCCCACGAGCAGTACTTC
. TRBJ1-2 TRBV5-1 . CASSLMESRGYTF TGCGCCAGCAGCTTGATGGAGTCGCGGGGCTACACCTTC
TRBD1 TRBJ1-2 TRBV23-1 . CASRGTGGHYGYTF TGCGCCAGCAGGGGGACAGGGGGCCACTATGGCTACACCTTC
TRBD1 TRBJ2-7 TRBV29-1 . CSVARGRYEQYF TGCAGCGTTGCCAGGGGGCGCTACGAGCAGTACTTC
TRBD2 TRBJ2-5 TRBV19 . CASSPRTSGQETQYF TGTGCCAGTAGTCCCCGAACTAGCGGCCAAGAGACCCAGTACTTC
TRBD1 TRBJ2-7 TRBV7-2 . CASSRDRQSTYEQYF TGTGCCAGCAGTCGGGACAGGCAAAGTACCTACGAGCAGTACTTC
. TRBJ2-3 TRBV19 . CASARTDTQYF TGTGCCAGTGCGCGCACAGATACGCAGTATTTT
. TRBJ2-5 TRBV27 . CASSGAGATQYF TGTGCCAGCAGTGGGGCAGGGGCGACCCAGTACTTC
. TRBJ1-2 TRBV19 . CASSRGYSYGYTF TGTGCCAGTAGTAGGGGCTACAGCTATGGCTACACCTTC
. TRBJ1-1 TRBV7-2 . CASSLVSGVQTEAFF TGTGCCAGCAGCTTAGTTAGCGGGGTTCAAACTGAAGCTTTCTTT
. TRBJ1-1 TRBV7-9 few CASSVAVGRTEAFF TGTGCCAGCAGCGTCGCGGTGGGGCGCACTGAAGCTTTCTTT
. TRBJ2-7 TRBV30 . CAWSVRGDEQYF TGTGCCTGGAGTGTTCGAGGCGACGAGCAGTACTTC
. TRBJ1-4 TRBV15 . CATSRRGQSYEKLFF TGTGCCACCAGCAGACGTGGACAGTCTTATGAAAAACTGTTTTTT
. TRBJ2-7 TRBV4-1 once CASSQVRDYEQYF TGCGCCAGCAGCCAAGTTCGAGACTACGAGCAGTACTTC
TRBD1 TRBJ2-2 TRBV30 . CAWEHLGQGIGELFF TGTGCCTGGGAACATCTGGGACAGGGAATAGGGGAGCTGTTTTTT
TRBD1 TRBJ1-1 TRBV6-6 . CASSYSMGAGGTEAFF TGTGCCAGCAGTTACTCGATGGGCGCAGGGGGCACTGAAGCTTTCTTT
. TRBJ2-1 TRBV5-4 . CASSLSLAGYNEQFF TGTGCCAGCAGCTTGAGCCTAGCTGGGTACAATGAGCAGTTCTTC